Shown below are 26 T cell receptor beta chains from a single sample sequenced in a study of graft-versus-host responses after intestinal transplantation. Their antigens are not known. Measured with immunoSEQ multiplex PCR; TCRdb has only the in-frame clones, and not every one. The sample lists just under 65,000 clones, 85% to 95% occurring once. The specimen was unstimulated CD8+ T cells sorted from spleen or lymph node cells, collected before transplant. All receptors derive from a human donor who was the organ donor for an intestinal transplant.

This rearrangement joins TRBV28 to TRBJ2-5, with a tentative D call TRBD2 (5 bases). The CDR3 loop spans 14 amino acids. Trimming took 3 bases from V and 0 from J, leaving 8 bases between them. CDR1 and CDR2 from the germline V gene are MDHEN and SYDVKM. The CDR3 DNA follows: TGTGCCAGCAGTTTTCCGGGGTACCAAGAGACCCAGTACTTC. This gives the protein CASSFPGYQETQYF.

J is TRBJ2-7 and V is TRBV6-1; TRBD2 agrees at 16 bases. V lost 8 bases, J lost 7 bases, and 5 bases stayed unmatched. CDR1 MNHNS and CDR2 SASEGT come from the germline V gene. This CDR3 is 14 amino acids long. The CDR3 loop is CASGGLAGGSEQYF. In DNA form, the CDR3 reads TGTGCCAGCGGGGGACTAGCGGGAGGGAGTGAGCAGTACTTC.

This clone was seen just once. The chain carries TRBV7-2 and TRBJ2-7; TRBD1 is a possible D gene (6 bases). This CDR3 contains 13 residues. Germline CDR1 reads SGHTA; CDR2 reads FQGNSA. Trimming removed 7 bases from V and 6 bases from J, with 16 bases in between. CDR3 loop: CASTDRDTLEQYF. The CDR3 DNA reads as TGTGCCAGCACCGACCGGGACACCCTCGAGCAGTACTTC.

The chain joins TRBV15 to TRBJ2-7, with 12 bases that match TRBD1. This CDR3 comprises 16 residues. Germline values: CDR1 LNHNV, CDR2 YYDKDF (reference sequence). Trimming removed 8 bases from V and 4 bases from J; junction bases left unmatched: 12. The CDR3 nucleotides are TGTGCCACCGGCGGGGACAGGGGGCTTTCTTTTTACGAGCAGTACTTC. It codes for CATGGDRGLSFYEQYF.

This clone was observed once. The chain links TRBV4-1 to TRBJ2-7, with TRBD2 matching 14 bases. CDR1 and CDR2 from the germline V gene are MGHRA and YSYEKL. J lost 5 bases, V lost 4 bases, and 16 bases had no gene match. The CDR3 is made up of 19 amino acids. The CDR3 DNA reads TGCGCCAGCAGCCTACTCCCGGGACTAGCGGGAGAAATACCCCACGAGCAGTACTTC. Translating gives CASSLLPGLAGEIPHEQYF.

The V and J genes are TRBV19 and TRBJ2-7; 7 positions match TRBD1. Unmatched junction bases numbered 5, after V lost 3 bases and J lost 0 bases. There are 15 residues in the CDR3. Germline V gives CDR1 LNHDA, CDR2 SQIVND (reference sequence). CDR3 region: CASSMGQTSSYEQYF. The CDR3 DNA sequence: TGTGCCAGTAGTATGGGACAGACGAGCTCCTACGAGCAGTACTTC.

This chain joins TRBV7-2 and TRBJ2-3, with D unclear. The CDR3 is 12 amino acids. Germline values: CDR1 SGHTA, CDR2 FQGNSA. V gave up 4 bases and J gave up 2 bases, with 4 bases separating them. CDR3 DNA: TGTGCCAGCAGCTCGTACACAGATACGCAGTATTTT. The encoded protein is CASSSYTDTQYF. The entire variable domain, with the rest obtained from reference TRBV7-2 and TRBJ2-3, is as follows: GAGVSQSPSNKVTEKGKDVELRCDPISGHTALYWYRQSLGQGLEFLIYFQGNSAPDKSGLPSDRFSAERTGGSVSTLTIQRTQQEDSAVYLCASSSYTDTQYFGPGTRLTVL.

CDR3 nucleotide sequence: TGTGCCAGCAGCTCGCTAGAGAGTTCCTTTATTGATGGCTACACCTTC. This sequence encodes CASSSLESSFIDGYTF. The gene calls are TRBV7-8 and TRBJ1-2, with D uncertain. Germline values: CDR1 SGHVS, CDR2 FQNEAQ. V gave up 4 bases and J gave up 6 bases, with 21 bases separating them. The CDR3 loop spans 16 amino acids. The variable domain in full, with the rest retrieved from reference TRBV7-8 and TRBJ1-2, is GAGVSQSPRYKVAKRGQDVALRCDPISGHVSLFWYQQALGQGPEFLTYFQNEAQLDKSGLPSDRFFAERPEGSVSTLKIQRTQQEDSAVYLCASSSLESSFIDGYTFGSGTRLTVV.

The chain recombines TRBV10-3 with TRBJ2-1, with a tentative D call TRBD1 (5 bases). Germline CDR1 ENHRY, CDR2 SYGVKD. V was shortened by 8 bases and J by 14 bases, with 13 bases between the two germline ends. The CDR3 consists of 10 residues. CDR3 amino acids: CAILGPTEFF. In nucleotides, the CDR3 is TGTGCCATCCTGGGGCCAACCGAGTTCTTC.

CDR3 protein: CASSELGTGLSPLHF. The CDR3, as DNA: TGTGCCAGCAGCGAACTCGGGACAGGACTATCACCCCTCCACTTT. The chain links TRBV6-4 to TRBJ1-6; 8 bases map to TRBD1. The V gene end was trimmed by 6 bases and the J gene end by 10 bases; junction bases not matched to a gene: 11. The CDR3 spans 15 residues. CDR1 MRHNA and CDR2 SNTAGT come from the germline V gene.

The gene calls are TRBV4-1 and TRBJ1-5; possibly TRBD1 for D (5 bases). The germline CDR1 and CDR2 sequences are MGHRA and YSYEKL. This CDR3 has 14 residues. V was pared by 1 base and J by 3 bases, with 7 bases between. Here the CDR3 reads CASSQGGPNQPQHF. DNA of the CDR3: TGCGCCAGCAGCCAAGGGGGCCCCAATCAGCCCCAGCATTTT.

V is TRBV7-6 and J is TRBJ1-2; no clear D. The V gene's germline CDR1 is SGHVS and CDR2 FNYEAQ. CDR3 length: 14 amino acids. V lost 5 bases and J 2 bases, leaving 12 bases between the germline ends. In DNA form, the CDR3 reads TGTGCCAGCAGCCCCCACTCGTGGAACTATGGCTACACCTTC. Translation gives CASSPHSWNYGYTF. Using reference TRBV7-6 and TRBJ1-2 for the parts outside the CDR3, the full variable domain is GAGVSQSPRYKVTKRGQDVALRCDPISGHVSLYWYRQALGQGPEFLTYFNYEAQQDKSGLPNDRFSAERPEGSISTLTIQRTEQRDSAMYRCASSPHSWNYGYTFGSGTRLTVV.

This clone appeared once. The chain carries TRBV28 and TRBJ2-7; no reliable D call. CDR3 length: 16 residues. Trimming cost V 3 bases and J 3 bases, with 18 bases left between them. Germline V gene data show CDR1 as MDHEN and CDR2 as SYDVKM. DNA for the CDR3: TGTGCCAGCAGTTTGAGGAAGGTCAGAATGGTCTACGAGCAGTACTTC. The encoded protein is CASSLRKVRMVYEQYF.

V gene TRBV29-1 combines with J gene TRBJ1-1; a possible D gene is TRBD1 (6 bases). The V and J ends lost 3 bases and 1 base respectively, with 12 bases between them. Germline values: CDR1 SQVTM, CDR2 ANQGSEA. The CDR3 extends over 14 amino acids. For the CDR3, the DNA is TGCAGCGTTGAGGACGGACAGTCGAACACTGAAGCTTTCTTT. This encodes CSVEDGQSNTEAFF.

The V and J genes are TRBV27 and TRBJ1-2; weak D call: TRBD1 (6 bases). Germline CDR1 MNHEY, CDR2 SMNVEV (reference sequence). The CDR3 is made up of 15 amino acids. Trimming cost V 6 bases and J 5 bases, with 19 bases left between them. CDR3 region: CASSTYRALEYGYTF. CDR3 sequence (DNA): TGTGCCAGCAGCACCTACAGGGCTTTGGAGTATGGCTACACCTTC.

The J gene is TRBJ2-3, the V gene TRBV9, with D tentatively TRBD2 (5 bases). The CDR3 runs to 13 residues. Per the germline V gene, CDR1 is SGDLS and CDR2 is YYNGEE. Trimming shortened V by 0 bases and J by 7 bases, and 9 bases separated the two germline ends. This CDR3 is CASSVADGNTQYF. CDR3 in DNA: TGTGCCAGCAGCGTAGCTGACGGGAATACGCAGTATTTT.

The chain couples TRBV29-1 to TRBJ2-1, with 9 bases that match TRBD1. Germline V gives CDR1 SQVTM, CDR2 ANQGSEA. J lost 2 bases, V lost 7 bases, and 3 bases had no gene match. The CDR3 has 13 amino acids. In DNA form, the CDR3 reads TGCAGCGCCGGGACAGGGCCCTACAATGAGCAGTTCTTC. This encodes CSAGTGPYNEQFF.

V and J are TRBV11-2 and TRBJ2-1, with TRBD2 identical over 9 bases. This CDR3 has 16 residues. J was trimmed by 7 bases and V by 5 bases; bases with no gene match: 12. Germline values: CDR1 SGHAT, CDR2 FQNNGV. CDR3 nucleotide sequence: TGTGCCAGCAGCCCCCCTGGCGGGAGGGCCAGAAATGAGCAGTTCTTC. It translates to CASSPPGGRARNEQFF.

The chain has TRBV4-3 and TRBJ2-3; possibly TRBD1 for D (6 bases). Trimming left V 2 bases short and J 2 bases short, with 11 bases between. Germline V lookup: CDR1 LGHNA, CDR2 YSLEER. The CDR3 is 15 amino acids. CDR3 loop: CASSQMGANTDTQYF. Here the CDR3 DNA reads TGCGCCAGCAGCCAAATGGGGGCCAACACAGATACGCAGTATTTT.

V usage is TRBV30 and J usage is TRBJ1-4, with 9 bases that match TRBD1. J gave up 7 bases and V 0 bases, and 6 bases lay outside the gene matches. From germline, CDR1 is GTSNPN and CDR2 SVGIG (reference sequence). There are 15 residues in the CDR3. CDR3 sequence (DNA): TGTGCCTGGAGTGTGGGTGGGACAGGGAGTGAAAAACTGTTTTTT. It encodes CAWSVGGTGSEKLFF.

The CDR3 spells CASSGTTGPYGYTF. The CDR3 DNA reads TGTGCCAGCAGCGGAACGACAGGCCCCTATGGCTACACCTTC. This rearrangement joins TRBV9 to TRBJ1-2, with D possibly matching TRBD1 (6 bases). The CDR3 is 14 residues long. V was trimmed by 3 bases and J by 4 bases, leaving 13 bases between them. Germline CDR1 and CDR2: SGDLS and YYNGEE.

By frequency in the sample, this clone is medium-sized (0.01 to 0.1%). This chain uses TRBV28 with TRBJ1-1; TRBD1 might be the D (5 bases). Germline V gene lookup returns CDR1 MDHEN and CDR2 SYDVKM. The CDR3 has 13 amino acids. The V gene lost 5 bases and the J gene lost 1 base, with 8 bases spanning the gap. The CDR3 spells CASSARENTEAFF. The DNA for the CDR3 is TGTGCCAGCAGTGCCAGGGAGAACACTGAAGCTTTCTTT.

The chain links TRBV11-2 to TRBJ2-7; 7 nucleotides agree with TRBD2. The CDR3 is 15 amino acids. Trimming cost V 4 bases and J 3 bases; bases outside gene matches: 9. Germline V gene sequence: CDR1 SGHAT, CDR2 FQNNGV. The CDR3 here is CASSWGIGEGYEQYF. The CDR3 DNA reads TGTGCCAGCAGCTGGGGGATAGGGGAGGGCTACGAGCAGTACTTC.

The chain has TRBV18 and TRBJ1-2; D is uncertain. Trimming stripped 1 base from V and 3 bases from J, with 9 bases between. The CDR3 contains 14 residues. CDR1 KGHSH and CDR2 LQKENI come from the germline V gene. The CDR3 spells CASSPQQRYYGYTF. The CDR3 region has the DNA TGTGCCAGCTCACCACAACAGAGATACTATGGCTACACCTTC. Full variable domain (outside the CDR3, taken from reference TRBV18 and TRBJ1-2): NAGVMQNPRHLVRRRGQEARLRCSPMKGHSHVYWYRQLPEEGLKFMVYLQKENIIDESGMPKERFSAEFPKEGPSILRIQQVVRGDSAAYFCASSPQQRYYGYTFGSGTRLTVV.

CDR3 nucleotide sequence: TGCGCCAGCAGCGCCAGACAGGGGGCACTCTATGGCTACACCTTC. It is translated as CASSARQGALYGYTF. The genes are TRBV4-1 and TRBJ1-2, with TRBD1 matching over 10 bases. The CDR3 totals 15 residues. V dropped 5 bases and J dropped 4; count of bases not matched to a gene: 7. Germline CDR1 reads MGHRA; CDR2 reads YSYEKL.

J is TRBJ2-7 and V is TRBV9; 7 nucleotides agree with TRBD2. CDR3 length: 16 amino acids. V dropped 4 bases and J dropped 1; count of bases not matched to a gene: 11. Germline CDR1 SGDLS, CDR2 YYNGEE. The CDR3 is CASSPPSGEGSYEQYF. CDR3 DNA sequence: TGTGCCAGCAGCCCCCCTAGCGGAGAGGGGTCCTACGAGCAGTACTTC.